One and the same sample provided the 30 T cell receptor beta chains below, sequenced in a study of cytomegalovirus exposure and HLA in healthy donors. 13 Jbeta primers and 60 Vbeta primers were used for the PCR. Generated by immunoSEQ multiplex PCR, the TCRdb table keeps only in-frame clones and is missing some. The data contain some 150,000 clones, around 76% of them seen just once; the ten biggest clones take up 1.3% to 1.5%. Sequencing input: PBMCs. These receptor sequences come from a man aged 55-75 years in good health and CMV-seronegative.

The J gene is TRBJ1-2, the V gene TRBV7-2; TRBD1 is a possible D gene (5 bases). The CDR3 consists of 16 residues. Germline CDR1 and CDR2: SGHTA and FQGNSA. V shed 1 base and J shed 5 bases, with 17 bases lying between them. The CDR3 loop is CASSLGGGMIAYGYTF. As DNA, the CDR3 is TGTGCCAGCAGCTTAGGGGGCGGGATGATAGCTTATGGCTACACCTTC.

The chain links TRBV25-1 to TRBJ1-6; a weak D match, TRBD1 (6 bases). The CDR3 has 14 amino acids. Looked up from germline, CDR1 is MGHDK and CDR2 is SYGVNS. The CDR3 DNA sequence: TGTGACAAATTCCCGGGACACCGTGGTTCACCCCTCCACTTT. Amino acids: CDKFPGHRGSPLHF.

This clone turned up a few times. The V call is TRBV7-2, the J call TRBJ2-7, with D possibly TRBD2 on 6 matching bases. V lost 5 bases to trimming and J lost 3 bases, with 17 bases between them. The CDR3 is 15 amino acids. Germline V gene lookup returns CDR1 SGHTA and CDR2 FQGNSA. The CDR3 coding sequence is TGTGCCAGCAGCCTACCGGGGGACTCGAACTACGAGCAGTACTTC. This sequence encodes CASSLPGDSNYEQYF.

The chain joins TRBV7-6 to TRBJ2-3; TRBD1 is a possible D gene (5 bases). From germline, CDR1 is SGHVS and CDR2 FNYEAQ. There are 16 residues in the CDR3. V was cut by 1 base and J by 3 bases, with 14 bases left in between. This CDR3 is CASSLGTFSGTDTQYF. The CDR3, as DNA: TGTGCCAGCAGCTTAGGTACCTTTTCAGGGACAGATACGCAGTATTTT.

The chain has TRBV27 and TRBJ2-5; a possible D gene is TRBD1 (5 bases). The CDR3 length is 17 residues. Looked up from germline, CDR1 is MNHEY and CDR2 is SMNVEV (reference sequence). V was trimmed by 5 bases and J by 2 bases, leaving 21 bases between them. This CDR3 is CASSPTVPTLGQETQYF. The DNA for the CDR3 is TGTGCCAGCAGTCCGACAGTGCCCACGCTGGGGCAAGAGACCCAGTACTTC.

This chain links TRBV7-6 with TRBJ1-1; TRBD1 agrees at 10 bases. In germline, CDR1 is SGHVS, CDR2 FNYEAQ. After removal of 1 base from V and 5 bases from J, the junction contained 7 bases not matched to a gene. The CDR3 is 16 amino acids. DNA for the CDR3: TGTGCCAGCAGCTTAGGGGGGACAGGGGTTGGGACTGAAGCTTTCTTT. Translated, it gives CASSLGGTGVGTEAFF.

Only one count was recorded for this clone. The CDR3 region has the DNA TGTGCCAGCAGTTTGGTACGGATGGGCTACGAGCAGTACTTC. This translates into CASSLVRMGYEQYF. The chain links TRBV27 to TRBJ2-5, with D unclear. The end of the DNA fits TRBJ2-7 better, so the J call may be wrong. Germline values: CDR1 MNHEY, CDR2 SMNVEV (reference sequence). This CDR3 is 14 amino acids long.

The chain uses TRBV10-3 and TRBJ2-7; tentatively, D is TRBD2 (5 bases). Deletions cut 6 bases from V and 4 bases from J, with 16 bases between. The CDR3 contains 14 residues. Germline values: CDR1 ENHRY, CDR2 SYGVKD. The CDR3 DNA follows: TGTGCCATCAGCGAGGGCCCCGCCGGGTACGAGCAGTACTTC. It encodes CAISEGPAGYEQYF.

The rearrangement uses TRBV28 and TRBJ2-7; tentative D call: TRBD1 (6 bases). The germline CDR1 and CDR2 sequences are MDHEN and SYDVKM. The CDR3 is 11 residues long. Trimming took 5 bases from V and 6 from J, leaving 8 bases between them. The DNA of the CDR3 is TGTGCCAGCAGTGTCAGGGGCGAGCAGTACTTC. Translated, it gives CASSVRGEQYF.

CDR3 amino acids: CASSDRGADTQYF. The CDR3 DNA follows: TGTGCCAGCAGCGACAGAGGAGCAGATACGCAGTATTTT. The chain employs TRBV6-5 and TRBJ2-3, with a weak D call TRBD1 (5 bases). CDR3 length equals 13 residues. V lost 6 bases, J lost 4 bases, and 11 bases lay in between. The germline V gene has CDR1 MNHEY and CDR2 SVGAGI.

The chain recombines TRBV18 with TRBJ1-1; D remains unclear. The CDR3 contains 14 residues. Looked up from germline, CDR1 is KGHSH and CDR2 is LQKENI. Trimming removed 0 bases from V and 4 bases from J, with 9 bases in between. CDR3 protein: CASSPPGRATEAFF. For the CDR3, the DNA is TGTGCCAGCTCACCACCGGGGAGGGCCACTGAAGCTTTCTTT.

This chain links TRBV4-3 with TRBJ2-3, with D possibly matching TRBD1 (6 bases). The CDR3 covers 16 residues. V lost 2 bases, J lost 0 bases, and 12 bases lay in between. Germline lookup yields CDR1 LGHNA and CDR2 YSLEER. The CDR3 protein is CASSQLGTFSTDTQYF. CDR3 DNA: TGCGCCAGCAGCCAACTCGGGACATTCAGCACAGATACGCAGTATTTT.

The chain links TRBV7-2 to TRBJ2-5; D possibly corresponds to TRBD2 (7 bases). This CDR3 has 17 residues. The V gene's germline CDR1 is SGHTA and CDR2 FQGNSA. V was clipped by 1 base and J by 3 bases, with 18 bases between them. The CDR3 is CASSLVRGLLTKETQYF. CDR3 DNA sequence: TGTGCCAGCAGCTTAGTGCGGGGGCTGCTGACGAAAGAGACCCAGTACTTC.

This chain connects TRBV7-3 to TRBJ2-1; 10 nucleotides agree with TRBD1. Germline V CDR1 and CDR2: SGHTA, FQGTGA. The CDR3 contains 15 residues. Trimming at V came to 0 bases and at J to 7 bases, leaving 3 bases not matched to a gene. CDR3 in amino acids: CASSLTGTGANEQFF. The CDR3, as DNA: TGTGCCAGCAGCTTAACCGGGACAGGGGCGAATGAGCAGTTCTTC. The full variable domain, rest sourced from reference TRBV7-3 and TRBJ2-1, is GAGVSQTPSNKVTEKGKYVELRCDPISGHTALYWYRQSLGQGPEFLIYFQGTGAADDSGLPNDRFFAVRPEGSVSTLKIQRTERGDSAVYLCASSLTGTGANEQFFGPGTRLTVL.

The V call is TRBV5-1, the J call TRBJ2-2; 9 nucleotides line up with TRBD1. CDR3 length: 16 amino acids. Germline CDR1 SGHRS, CDR2 YFSETQ. Trimming removed 6 bases from V and 3 bases from J; junction bases left unmatched: 9. The CDR3 region is CASNSRDRADTGELFF. CDR3 nucleotides: TGCGCCAGCAACTCCCGGGACAGGGCTGACACCGGGGAGCTGTTTTTT.

The chain joins TRBV4-3 to TRBJ2-5; TRBD2 matches 11 bases. The V and J ends lost 1 base and 0 bases, in that order; junction bases with no gene match: 10. This CDR3 is 19 amino acids long. CDR1 and CDR2 (germline): LGHNA, YSLEER. The CDR3 DNA reads as TGCGCCAGCAGCCAAGGACTCAGACTAGCGGGGTCGTACCAAGAGACCCAGTACTTC. It specifies CASSQGLRLAGSYQETQYF.

The table lists this clone with a count of one. The J gene is TRBJ2-5, the V gene TRBV27; 7 bases fit TRBD1. There are 14 residues in the CDR3. CDR1 MNHEY and CDR2 SMNVEV come from the germline V gene (reference sequence). The junction had 9 bases not matched to a gene; V was cut back by 6 bases and J by 5 bases. The CDR3 bases are TGTGCCAGCAGGGGAACAGGGGCCAGGGAGACCCAGTACTTC. The encoded protein is CASRGTGARETQYF.

The V call is TRBV9, the J call TRBJ2-1; D is unresolved. Trimming removed 0 bases from V and 4 bases from J, with 11 bases in between. There are 15 residues in the CDR3. CDR1 is SGDLS, CDR2 YYNGEE, per germline. CDR3 bases: TGTGCCAGCAGCGTAGAGCACCGCGGATACAATGAGCAGTTCTTC. Translated: CASSVEHRGYNEQFF.

The rearrangement uses TRBV6-5 and TRBJ2-3; TRBD2 matches at 7 bases. CDR1 and CDR2 (germline): MNHEY, SVGAGI. The length of the CDR3 is 16 residues. V dropped 0 bases and J dropped 0; count of bases not matched to a gene: 3. DNA of the CDR3: TGTGCCAGCAGTTACTCGGGCGGGAGCAGCACAGATACGCAGTATTTT. Translating gives CASSYSGGSSTDTQYF.

This sequence joins TRBV5-1 and TRBJ2-1; TRBD2 aligns across 8 bases. The ends lost 0 bases at V and 2 bases at J; junction bases unmatched: 1. Germline-derived CDR1 and CDR2 are SGHRS and YFSETQ. CDR3 length: 15 residues. This CDR3 reads CASSLEGLAYNEQFF. The CDR3 DNA reads TGCGCCAGCAGCTTGGAGGGACTAGCCTACAATGAGCAGTTCTTC.

A note on this clone: This may be a read error, as it is one base from a much larger clone. V is TRBV7-2 and J is TRBJ2-7; D gene unclear. Trimming stripped 5 bases from V and 2 bases from J, with 4 bases between. Germline V gene data show CDR1 as SGHTA and CDR2 as FQGNSA. There are 11 residues in the CDR3. The CDR3 loop reads CASSLTYEQYF. CDR3 DNA: TGTGCCAGCAGCCTTACCTACGAGCAGTACTTC.

This clone was picked up a small number of times. J is TRBJ1-3 and V is TRBV5-4; the match to TRBD1 covers 7 bases. After removal of 4 bases from V and 0 bases from J, the junction contained 10 bases not matched to a gene. This CDR3 spans 17 amino acids. Germline V gene sequence: CDR1 SGHNT, CDR2 YYREEE (reference sequence). The CDR3 nucleotides are TGTGCCAGCAGCACCAAGACGACAGGGTTCTCTGGAAACACCATATATTTT. It yields the protein CASSTKTTGFSGNTIYF.

This chain uses TRBV19 with TRBJ1-1; 9 nucleotides agree with TRBD1. CDR3 length equals 15 residues. Germline-derived CDR1 and CDR2 are LNHDA and SQIVND (reference sequence). Trimming cost V 7 bases and J 5 bases; bases outside gene matches: 11. CDR3 DNA: TGTGCCAGTAACCACCGGGACAGGGTAGATACTGAAGCTTTCTTT. Its translation is CASNHRDRVDTEAFF.

This clone was detected a few times. The chain couples TRBV2 to TRBJ1-1, with a weak D call TRBD1 (6 bases). The CDR3 loop spans 15 amino acids. Germline V CDR1 and CDR2: SNHLY, FYNNEI. The V end lost 7 bases, the J end lost 2 bases, and 17 bases lay between the germline ends. The CDR3 here is CASTPRKGGNTEAFF. DNA of the CDR3: TGTGCCAGCACCCCCAGGAAAGGGGGAAACACTGAAGCTTTCTTT.

The sample holds one count of this clone. The V call is TRBV4-3, the J call TRBJ2-5; 8 nucleotides align to TRBD2. Per germline, CDR1 LGHNA and CDR2 YSLEER. The V segment lost 0 bases and the J segment 5 bases; nucleotides outside the gene matches: 5. CDR3 size: 15 residues. CDR3 loop: CASSQDWTSSETQYF. CDR3 sequence (DNA): TGCGCCAGCAGCCAAGATTGGACTAGCTCGGAGACCCAGTACTTC.

In this sample, this clone turned up a few times. The CDR3 loop reads CASSLGGLAGANVLTF. The CDR3 DNA is TGTGCCAGCAGCCTGGGCGGTTTAGCCGGGGCCAACGTCCTGACTTTC. V gene TRBV5-4 combines with J gene TRBJ2-6; no clear D gene. With 4 bases removed from V and 4 bases from J, the gap between germline ends came to 15 bases. Germline lookup yields CDR1 SGHNT and CDR2 YYREEE (reference sequence). The CDR3 contains 16 residues.

V is TRBV6-5 and J is TRBJ1-4, with D possibly being TRBD1 (5 bases). Trimming took off 10 bases at V and 0 bases at J, with 15 bases between the two ends. The germline gives CDR1 MNHEY, CDR2 SVGAGI. The CDR3 totals 15 residues. The CDR3 loop reads CATRQFPATNEKLFF. The CDR3 DNA is TGTGCCACACGACAGTTCCCTGCAACTAATGAAAAACTGTTTTTT.

The gene calls are TRBV19 and TRBJ2-7, with TRBD1 matching 8 bases. The ends lost 1 base at V and 4 bases at J; junction bases unmatched: 6. This CDR3 is built from 15 residues. Germline-derived CDR1 and CDR2 are LNHDA and SQIVND (reference sequence). The CDR3 sequence: CASSIAGTGMYEQYF. The CDR3 region has the DNA TGTGCCAGTAGTATAGCCGGGACAGGCATGTACGAGCAGTACTTC.

This CDR3 reads CASSLEPGIGSPLHF. Written as DNA, the CDR3 is TGTGCCAGCAGCTTGGAGCCCGGGATCGGCTCACCCCTCCACTTT. This sequence joins TRBV5-4 and TRBJ1-6; D unresolved. V lost 0 bases and J lost 10, with 14 bases in between. Looked up from germline, CDR1 is SGHNT and CDR2 is YYREEE (reference sequence). The CDR3 runs to 15 residues.

The chain recombines TRBV18 with TRBJ2-7, with TRBD1 matching 7 bases. Unmatched junction bases numbered 8, after V lost 3 bases and J lost 3 bases. The germline gives CDR1 KGHSH, CDR2 LQKENI. This CDR3 has 15 residues. CDR3 nucleotide sequence: TGTGCCAGCTCACCGTCCCGGGACAGAGACTACGAGCAGTACTTC. Its translation: CASSPSRDRDYEQYF.